A selection of T cell receptor beta chains follows, all from one sample in a study of Ad26.COV2.S vaccination and SARS-CoV-2 variants. TCRdb's copy holds only in-frame clones and misses some; the assay was immunoSEQ multiplex PCR. The data show about 94,000 clones, approximately 77% seen once. The sample here was peripheral blood, taken after recovery from COVID-19. The source of these receptors is a human donor who had recovered from COVID-19. Each CDR3 is given with its conserved first and last residue. The order of the fields is J gene, V gene, CDR3 length, clone size, D gene, CDR3 protein, CDR3 DNA. The D gene is left open where the match is weak. Where a row states a size, it is once, few, many or the class of an expanded clone; other rows omit it.

>TRBJ2-2|TRBV11-3|16|.|TRBD2
CASSFGGGAVTGELFF
TGTGCCAGCAGCTTCGGCGGGGGGGCGGTCACCGGGGAGCTGTTTTTT
>TRBJ2-7|TRBV18|14|.|TRBD1
CASSPRDRSYEQYF
TGTGCCAGCTCACCAAGGGACAGGTCCTACGAGCAGTACTTC
>TRBJ1-6|TRBV7-9|17|.|.
CASSPGTPSSYNSPLHF
TGTGCCAGCAGCCCTGGGACTCCGAGCTCCTATAATTCACCCCTCCACTTT
>TRBJ2-3|TRBV10-2|13|.|.
CASSEMNGDTQYF
TGCGCCAGCAGTGAAATGAATGGAGATACGCAGTATTTT
>TRBJ1-1|TRBV29-1|18|.|TRBD1
CSVDPPGTGRGVNTEAFF
TGCAGCGTTGATCCCCCCGGGACAGGGAGGGGAGTGAACACTGAAGCTTTCTTT
>TRBJ1-1|TRBV5-4|15|.|.
CASSSTWRGNTEAFF
TGTGCCAGCAGCTCGACGTGGCGGGGGAACACTGAAGCTTTCTTT
>TRBJ1-4|TRBV20-1|16|few|.
CSASTGRAQLSEKLFF
TGCAGTGCTAGTACGGGAAGGGCGCAACTAAGTGAAAAACTGTTTTTT
>TRBJ2-5|TRBV28|11|.|.
CASREGETQYF
TGTGCCAGCAGGGAAGGGGAGACCCAGTACTTC
>TRBJ2-7|TRBV29-1|11|.|.
CSVADHYEQYF
TGCAGTGTAGCGGACCATTACGAGCAGTACTTC
>TRBJ2-7|TRBV29-1|12|once|.
CSGSDGTYEQYF
TGCAGCGGTTCCGACGGAACCTACGAGCAGTACTTC
>TRBJ2-7|TRBV27|13|.|.
CASSKSGWAEQYF
TGTGCCAGCAGTAAAAGCGGGTGGGCCGAGCAGTACTTC
>TRBJ2-7|TRBV2|15|.|TRBD2
CASSEQRGRLDEQYF
TGTGCCAGCAGTGAACAACGCGGGAGGTTGGACGAGCAGTACTTC
>TRBJ2-7|TRBV4-1|17|.|TRBD2
CASSQGTGTSDLYEQYF
TGCGCCAGCAGCCAGGGGACCGGGACTAGCGACCTATACGAGCAGTACTTC
>TRBJ2-2|TRBV11-2|15|.|.
CASSLFSRGTGELFF
TGTGCCAGCAGCTTATTTTCACGAGGCACCGGGGAGCTGTTTTTT
>TRBJ2-7|TRBV23-1|23|.|TRBD2
CASSSPKATKQPGLAGASYEQYF
TGCGCCAGCAGTTCCCCGAAGGCGACGAAACAACCGGGACTAGCGGGAGCCTCCTACGAGCAGTACTTC
>TRBJ1-3|TRBV28|12|.|.
CASRTTGNTIYF
TGTGCCAGCAGGACGACTGGAAACACCATATATTTT
>TRBJ2-1|TRBV19|13|.|.
CASSIVLDNEQFF
TGTGCCAGTAGTATAGTACTCGACAATGAGCAGTTCTTC
>TRBJ2-3|TRBV29-1|13|few|.
CSVEGQWGDTQYF
TGCAGCGTTGAAGGGCAGTGGGGAGATACGCAGTATTTT
>TRBJ2-5|TRBV7-3|16|.|TRBD2
CASSARLAEIQETQYF
TGTGCCAGCAGCGCGCGACTAGCGGAGATACAAGAGACCCAGTACTTC
>TRBJ2-7|TRBV7-3|13|once|.
CASSPDGAYEQYF
TGTGCCAGCAGCCCCGACGGAGCCTACGAGCAGTACTTC
>TRBJ1-1|TRBV4-3|14|.|.
CASSQDRMNTEAFF
TGCGCCAGCAGCCAAGACAGGATGAACACTGAAGCTTTCTTT
>TRBJ2-1|TRBV13|12|few|TRBD2
CASRPRGGSTFF
TGTGCCAGCAGGCCCCGGGGGGGCTCGACGTTCTTC
>TRBJ2-3|TRBV4-3|15|.|TRBD2
CASSQAPGGRDTQYF
TGCGCCAGCAGCCAAGCCCCCGGCGGGAGGGATACGCAGTATTTT
>TRBJ1-1|TRBV29-1|11|large|.
CSVEASTEAFF
TGCAGCGTTGAGGCGAGCACTGAAGCTTTCTTT
>TRBJ2-7|TRBV24-1|13|.|.
CATSDPLRGGQYF
TGTGCCACCAGTGACCCTCTACGGGGCGGGCAGTACTTC
>TRBJ2-4|TRBV3-1/TRBV3-2|19|.|TRBD2
CASSPTSGRIGGAKNIQYF
TGTGCCAGCAGCCCCACTAGCGGGAGGATCGGGGGGGCCAAAAACATTCAGTACTTC
>TRBJ1-1|TRBV7-2|15|.|.
CASSPRAGISTEAFF
TGTGCCAGCAGCCCAAGGGCAGGTATATCCACTGAAGCTTTCTTT
>TRBJ2-1|TRBV28|15|.|.
CASSFRPRWAGEQFF
TGTGCCAGCAGTTTTCGCCCCCGATGGGCAGGGGAGCAGTTCTTC
>TRBJ2-7|TRBV6-2/TRBV6-3|13|once|.
CASSSDPYFEQYF
TGTGCCAGCAGTTCCGACCCATATTTCGAGCAGTACTTC
>TRBJ1-1|TRBV5-4|13|.|TRBD1
CASGRTGGTEAFF
TGTGCCAGCGGTCGGACAGGGGGGACTGAAGCTTTCTTT
>TRBJ1-1|TRBV7-9|16|.|TRBD1
CASSLGTPGGRTEAFF
TGTGCCAGCAGCTTAGGAACTCCAGGGGGGAGGACTGAAGCTTTCTTT
>TRBJ2-6|TRBV10-3|12|.|.
CAISERANVLTF
TGTGCCATCAGTGAGAGGGCCAACGTCCTGACTTTC
>TRBJ1-2|TRBV19|15|few|TRBD1
CASIPSRGNNYGYTF
TGTGCCAGTATCCCGAGCAGGGGGAATAACTATGGCTACACCTTC
>TRBJ2-1|TRBV9|18|.|.
CASSVVSGTPTSYNEQFF
TGTGCCAGCAGCGTAGTCTCTGGGACTCCCACCTCCTACAATGAGCAGTTCTTC
>TRBJ2-7|TRBV18|15|.|.
CASSLRDGNYYEQYF
TGTGCCAGCTCACTCCGGGACGGGAATTACTACGAGCAGTACTTC
>TRBJ2-3|TRBV7-3|20|.|TRBD2
CASSPRGPGLAGGTTDTQYF
TGTGCCAGCAGCCCCCGAGGACCGGGACTAGCGGGAGGGACCACAGATACGCAGTATTTT
>TRBJ2-7|TRBV28|16|.|.
CASSSGRTDKSYEQYF
TGTGCCAGCAGTTCTGGACGGACCGACAAATCCTACGAGCAGTACTTC
>TRBJ2-2|TRBV9|13|.|.
CASSGHRTGELFF
TGTGCCAGCAGCGGCCACCGTACCGGGGAGCTGTTTTTT
>TRBJ2-2|TRBV5-4|13|.|.
CASIGRNTGELFF
TGTGCCAGCATAGGCAGGAACACCGGGGAGCTGTTTTTT
>TRBJ2-7|TRBV2|14|.|.
CASSEVGGLHEQYF
TGTGCCAGCAGTGAGGTGGGGGGACTCCACGAGCAGTACTTC
>TRBJ2-2|TRBV4-3|19|.|TRBD2
CASSQDLYRGGRANGELFF
TGCGCCAGCAGCCAAGATCTTTACCGGGGCGGGAGGGCCAACGGGGAGCTGTTTTTT
>TRBJ2-7|TRBV3-1/TRBV3-2|12|.|.
CASSQLRGQQYF
TGTGCCAGCAGCCAGCTCCGGGGCCAGCAGTACTTC
>TRBJ2-1|TRBV7-2|16|.|TRBD2
CASSLEGTSGRNRQFF
TGTGCCAGCAGCTTAGAAGGGACTAGCGGGAGAAATAGGCAGTTCTTC
>TRBJ1-1|TRBV18|13|.|.
CASSLRQVTEAFF
TGTGCCAGCTCACTCCGACAGGTAACCGAAGCTTTCTTT
>TRBJ2-1|TRBV12-5|18|.|.
CASGLDPGGMWEYNEQFF
TGTGCTAGTGGTTTAGACCCCGGGGGAATGTGGGAATACAATGAGCAGTTCTTC
>TRBJ1-2|TRBV24-1|16|.|.
CATSGTGTAEIYGYTF
TGTGCCACCAGTGGGACGGGGACGGCGGAGATCTATGGCTACACCTTC
>TRBJ1-3|TRBV6-5|14|.|.
CASSPGSSGNTIYF
TGTGCCAGCAGTCCAGGGAGCTCTGGAAACACCATATATTTT
>TRBJ2-3|TRBV4-2|19|many|TRBD2
CASSQDPGTSGRWGRTQYF
TGTGCCAGCAGCCAAGATCCGGGGACTAGCGGGAGGTGGGGCCGGACGCAGTATTTT
>TRBJ2-2|TRBV19|17|.|TRBD1
CASSIGTGTGTTGELFF
TGTGCCAGTAGTATAGGCACCGGGACAGGGACGACCGGGGAGCTGTTTTTT
>TRBJ1-2|TRBV6-1|14|once|.
CASSETGIGYGYTF
TGTGCCAGCAGTGAAACAGGGATAGGGTATGGCTACACCTTC
>TRBJ2-5|TRBV7-9|16|.|.
CASSLARRTTQETQYF
TGTGCCAGCAGCTTAGCGCGTCGGACAACCCAAGAGACCCAGTACTTC
>TRBJ1-2|TRBV28|13|.|.
CASSPVRTYGYTF
TGTGCCAGCAGTCCAGTCCGGACGTATGGCTACACCTTC
>TRBJ2-3|TRBV7-3|13|.|.
CASSLENTDTQYF
TGTGCCAGCAGCTTAGAGAACACAGATACGCAGTATTTT
>TRBJ2-7|TRBV5-4|16|.|TRBD1
CASSKDRDRSSYEQYF
TGTGCCAGCAGCAAAGACCGGGACAGGTCCTCCTACGAGCAGTACTTC
>TRBJ2-2|TRBV19|22|once|TRBD2
CATNSRRGESGSRGSNTGELFF
TGTGCCACAAACTCTAGACGGGGGGAAAGCGGGAGTCGGGGAAGTAACACCGGGGAGCTGTTTTTT
>TRBJ2-7|TRBV4-2|18|.|TRBD1
CASSHRHSAGGVKYEQYF
TGTGCCAGCAGCCACCGACACAGTGCAGGGGGCGTTAAGTACGAGCAGTACTTC
>TRBJ2-1|TRBV27|15|.|.
CASSLSRGGSDEQFF
TGTGCCAGCAGTTTATCGAGAGGGGGGTCTGATGAGCAGTTCTTC
>TRBJ2-1|TRBV2|14|.|TRBD2
CAGDPGLATNEQFF
TGTGCCGGAGACCCGGGACTAGCGACAAATGAGCAGTTCTTC
>TRBJ1-1|TRBV18|19|.|.
CASSRKPQTRALGNTEAFF
TGTGCCAGCTCACGCAAACCGCAAACAAGGGCCTTAGGAAACACTGAAGCTTTCTTT
>TRBJ2-4|TRBV7-8|15|.|.
CASSGEVGAKNIQYF
TGTGCCAGCAGCGGGGAGGTGGGGGCCAAAAACATTCAGTACTTC